These T cell receptor beta chains were read from a single sample in a study of OX40 agonist ivuxolimab in advanced cancers. The method was immunoSEQ multiplex PCR; TCRdb's version includes in-frame clones alone and lacks a portion of them. The table records around 26,000 clones, about 88% of them present only once. This specimen was CD4+ or CD8+ T cells sorted from blood, taken in a trial of the OX40 agonist ivuxolimab. The receptors stem from an adult with an advanced solid tumor such as melanoma, head and neck, liver or kidney cancer. Both conserved end residues are part of each CDR3. Each record gives: D gene, J gene, V gene, CDR3 protein. D genes are given only for firm matches.

NA TRBJ1-5 TRBV28 CASSPVGRSNQPQHF
NA TRBJ2-7 TRBV5-5 CASSLRERQYF
NA TRBJ2-6 TRBV30 CAWSVLDSGANVLTF
TRBD2 TRBJ2-5 TRBV27 CASSFDSGRQETQYF
TRBD2 TRBJ2-3 TRBV7-6 CASSLTSGSLDTQYF
NA TRBJ2-5 TRBV7-9 CASSFGGQETQYF
TRBD2 TRBJ2-7 TRBV11-2 CASSLVGGPLNEQYF
NA TRBJ1-1 TRBV29-1 CSVEVPLLLSAFF
NA TRBJ2-1 TRBV7-8 CASSFPGTRDNNEQFF
NA TRBJ2-1 TRBV28 CASSGVGGQYNEQFF
NA TRBJ1-2 TRBV5-5 CASSSPVDVGYTF
NA TRBJ1-2 TRBV27 CASSLSLGGNYGYTF
NA TRBJ2-7 TRBV9 CASSVNLGLRAEQYF
NA TRBJ2-1 TRBV4-2 CASSQEPGMDEQFF
NA TRBJ2-1 TRBV18 CASSPVGRNEQFF
NA TRBJ1-4 TRBV4-1 CASSQGWGNEKLFF
TRBD2 TRBJ2-1 TRBV6-4 CASSGVTSGVNEQFF
NA TRBJ1-2 TRBV28 CASKGRGYGYTF
NA TRBJ2-1 TRBV11-2 CASSLEGGGVYNEQFF
TRBD2 TRBJ2-1 TRBV11-1 CASSLVVASGGSYNEQFF
TRBD2 TRBJ2-1 TRBV19 CASSITSGRGYNEQFF
NA TRBJ1-1 TRBV6-4 CASSEGAGFMNTEAFF
NA TRBJ1-1 TRBV2 CASRATGANTEAFF
TRBD2 TRBJ2-3 TRBV2 CASSEAFKRGWSTDTQYF
NA TRBJ2-2 TRBV18 CASSPSPGSTGELFF
TRBD2 TRBJ2-7 TRBV7-9 CASSWTSGSYEQYF
TRBD1 TRBJ2-7 TRBV7-6 CASSLGQGRGEQYF
TRBD2 TRBJ2-3 TRBV5-6 CASSLAGSGLAGTDTQYF
TRBD1 TRBJ2-7 TRBV7-3 CASSTNTGGEQYF
NA TRBJ2-7 TRBV7-4 CASSHRDRNYEQYF
TRBD1 TRBJ2-7 TRBV5-5 CASSLVPGGRYEQYF
NA TRBJ1-2 TRBV6-1 CASSEGARSSPNYGYTF
NA TRBJ2-6 TRBV6-4 CASSQGSDGANVLTF
TRBD1 TRBJ1-1 TRBV2 CASSEAPGTETEAFF
NA TRBJ1-1 TRBV4-1 CASSQLDGKDSEAFF
TRBD2 TRBJ2-1 TRBV4-1 CASSQPTSPLSYNEQFF
TRBD1 NA TRBV7-8 CASSQHATGGAEQYF
TRBD1 TRBJ1-2 TRBV4-3 CASSQLQGASNYGYTF
NA TRBJ2-5 TRBV7-6 CASSLAPAQETQYF
NA TRBJ2-1 TRBV11-2 CASSFLIFRGDLYNEQFF
NA TRBJ1-5 TRBV4-1 CASSQDWSQPQHF
TRBD1 TRBJ2-3 TRBV27 CASSLYRDRDSQYF
TRBD2 TRBJ2-1 TRBV9 CASSVSGGPGNEQFF
TRBD1 TRBJ2-5 TRBV6-5 CASSYFPDRPDF
NA TRBJ2-3 TRBV7-9 CASSLQGSRVEYF
NA TRBJ2-6 TRBV28 CASSAAGVSGANVLTF
NA TRBJ2-2 TRBV18 CASSPPGARTNTGELFF
TRBD1 TRBJ1-2 TRBV4-2 CASSQDGQGGYTF
NA TRBJ2-7 TRBV10-1 CASSEGTTYEQYF
NA TRBJ2-4 TRBV2 CASSEAPPEDIQYF
NA TRBJ2-7 TRBV19 CASSNSPDRPLIDEQYF
NA TRBJ2-7 TRBV27 CASSLYQGYEQYF
TRBD2 TRBJ2-1 TRBV5-1 CASSLGGTSTEQFF
TRBD2 TRBJ2-1 TRBV7-9 CASSSPGAGGGHNEQFF